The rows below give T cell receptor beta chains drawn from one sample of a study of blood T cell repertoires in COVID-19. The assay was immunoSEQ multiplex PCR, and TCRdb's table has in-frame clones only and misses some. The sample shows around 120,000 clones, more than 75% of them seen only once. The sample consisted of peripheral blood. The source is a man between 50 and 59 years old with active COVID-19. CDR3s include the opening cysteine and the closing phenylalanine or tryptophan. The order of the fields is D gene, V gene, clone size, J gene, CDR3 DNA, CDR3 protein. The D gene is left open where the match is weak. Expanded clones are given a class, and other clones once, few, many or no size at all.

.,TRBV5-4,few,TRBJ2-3,TGTGCCAGCAGCTTAGGCTCTAGGGGCGCAGATACGCAGTATTTT,CASSLGSRGADTQYF
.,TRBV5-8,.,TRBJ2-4,TGTGCCAGCAGCTTGGGCAGGTTGATAGCCAAAAACATTCAGTACTTC,CASSLGRLIAKNIQYF
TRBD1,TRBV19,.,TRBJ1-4,TGTGCCAGTAGTCCCTCGACAGGGGTGAAGGCAACTAATGAAAAACTGTTTTTT,CASSPSTGVKATNEKLFF
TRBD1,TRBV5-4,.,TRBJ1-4,TGTGCCAGCAGCCCCTCACCAACACCCGGGACAGGGGATGAAAAACTGTTTTTT,CASSPSPTPGTGDEKLFF
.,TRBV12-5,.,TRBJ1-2,TGTGCTAGTGGCTACCTACATGGCTACACCTTC,CASGYLHGYTF
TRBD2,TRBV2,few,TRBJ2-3,TGTGCCAGCAGAGCCATAGCGGGGAGGGCAGATACGCAGTATTTT,CASRAIAGRADTQYF
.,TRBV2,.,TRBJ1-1,TGTGCCAGCAGTGAAAGCGTCAGACAAGCTTTCTTT,CASSESVRQAFF
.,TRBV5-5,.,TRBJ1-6,TGTGCCAGCAGCTTAGGAACCACAGGTTGGGCGTATTCACCCCTCCACTTT,CASSLGTTGWAYSPLHF
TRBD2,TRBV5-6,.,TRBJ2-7,TGTGCCAGCAGCTTACCAGCGGGGGCCGGCGAGCAGTACTTC,CASSLPAGAGEQYF
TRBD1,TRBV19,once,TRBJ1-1,TGTGCCAGTAGCACCGGGACAGCATCTGAAGCTTTCTTT,CASSTGTASEAFF
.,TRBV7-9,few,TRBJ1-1,TGTGCCAGCAGTTCACGCTCGGGTAAGAACACTGAAGCTTTCTTT,CASSSRSGKNTEAFF
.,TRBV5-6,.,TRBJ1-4,TGTGCCAGCAGGAGAGGCGTGGAAAAACTGTTTTTT,CASRRGVEKLFF
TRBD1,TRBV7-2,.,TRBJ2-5,TGTGCCAGCAGCTTAGCGGGGACAGGGGGCCCCGAGACCCAGTACTTC,CASSLAGTGGPETQYF
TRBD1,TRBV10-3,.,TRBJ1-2,TGTGCCATCAAAGGGACAGGACCCACGGATGGCTACACCTTC,CAIKGTGPTDGYTF
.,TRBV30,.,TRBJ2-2,TGTGCCTGGATACGCGCGGCCGGGGAGCTGTTTTTT,CAWIRAAGELFF
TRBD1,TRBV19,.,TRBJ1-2,TGTGCCAGTAGTAACAGACAGGGGGCTAACTATGGCTACACCTTC,CASSNRQGANYGYTF
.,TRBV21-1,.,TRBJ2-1,TGTGCCAGCAGCAAAGTTCCTTGGCTAGTTCGGTGGAATGAGCAGTTCTTC,CASSKVPWLVRWNEQFF
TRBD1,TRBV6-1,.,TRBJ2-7,TGTGCCAGCAGTGAATGGGACAGGGGATCCGAGCAGTACTTC,CASSEWDRGSEQYF
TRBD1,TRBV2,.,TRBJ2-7,TGTGCCAGCAGCTGGACAGGGGATACCTACGAGCAGTACTTC,CASSWTGDTYEQYF
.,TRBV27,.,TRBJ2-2,TGTGCCAGCAGGTCTGAAGGACAGATCAACACCGGGGAGCTGTTTTTT,CASRSEGQINTGELFF
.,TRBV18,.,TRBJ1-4,TGTGCCAGCTCACCGTCGGTGTCCGGGACACGGGAAAAACTGTTTTTT,CASSPSVSGTREKLFF
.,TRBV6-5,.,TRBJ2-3,TGTGCCAGCAGGACTGCGGGGGCGCCGGGGGATACGCAGTATTTT,CASRTAGAPGDTQYF
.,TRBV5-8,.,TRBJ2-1,TGTGCCAGCAGCTTCTCTGATAGAGACTACAATGAGCAGTTCTTC,CASSFSDRDYNEQFF
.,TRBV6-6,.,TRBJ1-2,TGTGCCAGCAGTTCCCACGGGGGGCGCACGGATGGCTACACCTTC,CASSSHGGRTDGYTF
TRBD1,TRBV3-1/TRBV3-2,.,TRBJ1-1,TGTGCCAGCAGCCACGGGACAGGTGAAGCTTTCTTT,CASSHGTGEAFF
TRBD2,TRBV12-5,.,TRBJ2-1,TGTGCTAGTGGTTTGGCACCCACTAGCGTCTCCTACAATGAGCAGTTCTTC,CASGLAPTSVSYNEQFF
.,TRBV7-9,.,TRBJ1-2,TGTGCCAGCAGCTGGGCCACAGGGTGGGACTATGGCTACACCTTC,CASSWATGWDYGYTF
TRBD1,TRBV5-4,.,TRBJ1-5,TGTGCCAGCAGCCAGGACAGGGCCGGTCAGCCCCAGCATTTT,CASSQDRAGQPQHF
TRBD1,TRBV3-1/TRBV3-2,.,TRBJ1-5,TGTGCCAGCAGCCAAGCTCCCCAGGGGGCTCGGGGTCAGCCCCAGCATTTT,CASSQAPQGARGQPQHF
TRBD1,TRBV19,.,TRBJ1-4,TGTGCCATCCCGGGACAGACTAATGAAAAACTGTTTTTT,CAIPGQTNEKLFF
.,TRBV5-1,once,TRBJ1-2,TGCGCCAGCAGCTTGGCCGGAGGGACGGTTGGCTACACCTTC,CASSLAGGTVGYTF
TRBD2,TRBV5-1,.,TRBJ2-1,TGCGCCAGCAGCTTGGGCGGGGGGGCAACCAATGAGCAGTTCTTC,CASSLGGGATNEQFF
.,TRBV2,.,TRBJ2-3,TGTGCCAGCGGGAGTGGAACAGATACGCAGTATTTT,CASGSGTDTQYF
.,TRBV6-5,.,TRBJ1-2,TGTGCCAGCAGTTACTCGAGCCGGGTTGGTGGCTACACCTTC,CASSYSSRVGGYTF
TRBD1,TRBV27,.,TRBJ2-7,TGTGCCAGCAGTCTCGGGACAGGGGGCCTATACGAGCAGTACTTC,CASSLGTGGLYEQYF
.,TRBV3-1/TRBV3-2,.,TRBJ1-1,TGTGCCAGCAGCCAAGAAAGTTGGAGCACTGAAGCTTTCTTT,CASSQESWSTEAFF
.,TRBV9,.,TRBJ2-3,TGTGCCAGCAGCGTAGGACTTTACTCCACTAGCACAGATACGCAGTATTTT,CASSVGLYSTSTDTQYF
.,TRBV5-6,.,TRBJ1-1,TGTGCCAGCAGCCCACCCCCCCGGGTTTCAGCGAACACTGAAGCTTTCTTT,CASSPPPRVSANTEAFF
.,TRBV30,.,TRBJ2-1,TGTGCCTGGAGCCACTCTGCCGATGAGCAGTTCTTC,CAWSHSADEQFF
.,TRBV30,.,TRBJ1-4,TGTGCCTGGAGTGCCCGACACGACCAGACCTATAATGAAAAACTGTTTTTT,CAWSARHDQTYNEKLFF
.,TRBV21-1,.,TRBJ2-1,TGTGCCAGCAGCAAAGATATAGGGGGATATAGTGAGCAGTTCTTC,CASSKDIGGYSEQFF
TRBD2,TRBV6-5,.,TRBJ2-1,TGTGCCAGCAGTTACGGCGGGGGGCTTTACAATGAGCAGTTCTTC,CASSYGGGLYNEQFF
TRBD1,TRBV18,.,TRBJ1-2,TGTGCCAGCTCACCAGACACGGACAGGGGGCGCGGCTACACCTTC,CASSPDTDRGRGYTF
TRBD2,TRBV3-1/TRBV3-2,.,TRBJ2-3,TGTGCCAGCAGCCCCAGCGGGACCCCCACAGATACGCAGTATTTT,CASSPSGTPTDTQYF